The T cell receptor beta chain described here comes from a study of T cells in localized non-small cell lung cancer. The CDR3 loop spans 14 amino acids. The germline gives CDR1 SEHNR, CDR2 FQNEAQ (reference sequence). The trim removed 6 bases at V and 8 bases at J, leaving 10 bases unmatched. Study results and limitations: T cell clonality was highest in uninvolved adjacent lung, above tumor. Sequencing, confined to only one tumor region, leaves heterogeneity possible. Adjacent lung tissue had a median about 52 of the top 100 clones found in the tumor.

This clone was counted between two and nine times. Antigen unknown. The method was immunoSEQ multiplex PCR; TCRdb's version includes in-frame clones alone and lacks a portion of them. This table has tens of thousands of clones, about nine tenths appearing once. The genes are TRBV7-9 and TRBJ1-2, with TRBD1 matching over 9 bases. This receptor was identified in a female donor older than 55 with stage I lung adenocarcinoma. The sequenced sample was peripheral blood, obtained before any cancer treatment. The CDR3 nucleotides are TGTGCCAGCAGTTTTACAGGGGGCGCGGGAGGCTACACCTTC. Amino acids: CASSFTGGAGGYTF.